This T cell receptor beta chain was identified during a study of blood T cell repertoires in COVID-19 (dated by TCRdb to 2020 to 2021). Regarding the research as a whole: Samples covering the acute and convalescent phases of COVID-19 were provided by collaborators in the United States, Italy and Spain. The repertoires were released in a freely available public database intended as a resource for research on the immune response to SARS-CoV-2. Where available, HLA class I and class II types were taken from metadata supplied by the sample provider and were not determined by assay-based typing. Samples came from the ongoing ImmuneRACE study (first 160 participants) plus 1,254 subjects from 6 global collaborators. Sample metadata almost always included a de-identified subject ID, COVID-19 status, age in years and sex. The material from the prospective study consisted of cDNA or gDNA derived from T cells, B-cell-depleted T cells, or PBMCs. The dataset comprised deeply sampled blood TCRbeta repertoires from subjects exposed to, actively infected with, or recovered from COVID-19. What the authors observed across the whole study: The quantity of clinical and demographic metadata differed by source and by participant and was supplied without curation.

In this sample, this clone turned up once. This clone's antigen is unknown. No much larger clone exists at a distance of one base, and base qualities are not known. Whole blood was collected in K2EDTA tubes by collaborating institutions according to the institutions' own protocols. For TCRbeta analysis, collaborator samples were shipped as frozen whole blood, as isolated PBMCs, or as DNA extracted from either sample type. TCRbeta CDR3 regions were amplified from genomic DNA using the immunoSEQ Assay, a bias-controlled multiplex PCR. As for the original processing: Within the assay, amplification of reference gene primers was used to estimate how many nucleated cells each sample contained. To quantify the absolute abundance of each unique TCRbeta CDR3 rearrangement, sequence reads were collapsed and filtered. Productive Simpson clonality was computed per sample as the square root of Simpson's diversity index over productive rearrangements. The clones in this table, taken by TCRdb from immuneACCESS, are in-frame only. Not every clone is retained; where verified, under half of the shortfall comes from an unresolved V gene, and the cause of the rest is unknown. The D gene and trimming were derived from the DNA, and the V and J assignments and clone size from that table. Counted in this sample were approximately 160,000 clones; roughly 86% of them appeared once. 5.5% to 7% of the sample is in the top ten clones.

Looking up the germline V gene (reference sequence) yields CDR1 SGHNT and CDR2 YYREEE. The CDR3 numbers 16 residues from cysteine through phenylalanine. Solely the CDR3 DNA is kept, with 48 bases framed from the first base. V and J are trimmed by 2 bases and 4 bases, and the gene matches miss 9 bases of the junction. Sequencing was performed on peripheral blood. The receptor was derived from a man aged 50 or older with active or convalescent COVID-19. The V and J segments used are TRBV5-4 and TRBJ2-1; 7 bases in between match TRBD1. DNA sequence: TGTGCCAGCAGCTTCGAGGGACAGCAGTTATACAATGAGCAGTTCTTC. Its amino acids are CASSFEGQQLYNEQFF. With the rest looked up from the reference TRBV5-4 and TRBJ2-1 genes rather than sequenced, the full variable domain is ETGVTQSPTHLIKTRGQQVTLRCSSQSGHNTVSWYQQALGQGPQFIFQYYREEENGRGNFPPRFSGLQFPNYSSELNVNALELDDSALYLCASSFEGQQLYNEQFFGPGTRLTVL.